Presented here are 15 T cell receptor beta chains from one specimen sequenced in a study of cytomegalovirus exposure and HLA in healthy donors. The table came from immunoSEQ multiplex PCR; TCRdb's copy has only in-frame clones and leaves some out. The sample holds 260,000 or so clones, more than 75% seen once. The sequenced sample consisted of PBMCs. The receptors were gathered from a woman under 30 in good health and CMV-seronegative.

The gene calls are TRBV7-3 and TRBJ2-1; TRBD1 matches at 7 bases. Germline-derived CDR1 and CDR2 are SGHTA and FQGTGA. V dropped 3 bases and J dropped 0; count of bases not matched to a gene: 2. CDR3 length: 15 residues. In nucleotides, the CDR3 is TGTGCCAGCAGCTTTGGGACAGCCTCCTACAATGAGCAGTTCTTC. Amino acid sequence: CASSFGTASYNEQFF.

The chain employs TRBV14 and TRBJ1-4; 9 nucleotides line up with TRBD1. V trimming: 3 bases; J trimming: 5 bases; junction bases outside the gene matches: 4. The germline gives CDR1 SGHDN, CDR2 FVKESK. CDR3 length: 15 amino acids. The CDR3 region has the DNA TGTGCCAGCAGCCAGCTCGGGACAGGGAATGAAAAACTGTTTTTT. Protein product: CASSQLGTGNEKLFF.

This clone was picked up one time. This sequence joins TRBV6-1 and TRBJ1-1, with D unclear. CDR3 length: 12 residues. Trimming cost V 10 bases and J 1 base, with 10 bases left between them. The germline CDR1 and CDR2 sequences are MNHNS and SASEGT. The CDR3: CATWPGNTEAFF. The CDR3 nucleotides are TGTGCCACCTGGCCTGGGAACACTGAAGCTTTCTTT.

The chain combines TRBV12-5 with TRBJ1-3; no firm D call. Germline V gives CDR1 LGHNT, CDR2 FRNRAP. V shed 6 bases and J shed 5 bases, with 17 bases lying between them. CDR3 length equals 15 residues. CDR3 region: CASGQGGYDRNTIYF. CDR3 bases: TGTGCTAGTGGCCAAGGAGGGTACGATCGAAACACCATATATTTT. Based on the CDR3 plus reference TRBV12-5 and TRBJ1-3, the full variable domain is DARVTQTPRHKVTEMGQEVTMRCQPILGHNTVFWYRQTMMQGLELLAYFRNRAPLDDSGMPKDRFSAEMPDATLATLKIQPSEPRDSAVYFCASGQGGYDRNTIYFGEGSWLTVV.

V is TRBV28 and J is TRBJ1-1, with D possibly being TRBD1 (5 bases). Germline V gene lookup returns CDR1 MDHEN and CDR2 SYDVKM. The CDR3 is made up of 14 amino acids. V was clipped by 4 bases and J by 4 bases, with 13 bases between them. CDR3 protein: CASSSRPGRTEAFF. DNA of the CDR3: TGTGCCAGCAGTTCCCGCCCAGGGCGCACTGAAGCTTTCTTT.

The rearrangement links TRBV30 to TRBJ2-5; TRBD2 might be the D (5 bases). V was shortened by 3 bases and J by 5 bases, with 10 bases between the two germline ends. Per the germline V gene, CDR1 is GTSNPN and CDR2 is SVGIG (reference sequence). The CDR3 consists of 12 residues. CDR3 protein: CAWSPTGETQYF. The CDR3 bases are TGTGCCTGGAGCCCGACGGGGGAGACCCAGTACTTC.

This clone came up many times. The chain's CDR3 is CASTRAGANVLTF. CDR3 in DNA: TGTGCCAGCACCCGAGCTGGGGCCAACGTCCTGACTTTC. The chain employs TRBV7-3 and TRBJ2-6; D gene unclear. The V and J ends lost 7 bases and 2 bases respectively, with 6 bases between them. CDR3 length: 13 residues. Germline V gives CDR1 SGHTA, CDR2 FQGTGA. The full variable domain, its missing parts supplied by reference TRBV7-3 and TRBJ2-6, is GAGVSQTPSNKVTEKGKYVELRCDPISGHTALYWYRQSLGQGPEFLIYFQGTGAADDSGLPNDRFFAVRPEGSVSTLKIQRTERGDSAVYLCASTRAGANVLTFGAGSRLTVL.

The chain recombines TRBV6-5 with TRBJ2-7, with 9 bases identical to TRBD1. Germline V gene data show CDR1 as MNHEY and CDR2 as SVGAGI. The CDR3 is 15 residues long. V dropped 6 bases and J dropped 2; count of bases not matched to a gene: 8. The CDR3 DNA reads as TGTGCCAGCAGACAAGGACAGGGGAGTCCCTACGAGCAGTACTTC. Translating it yields CASRQGQGSPYEQYF.

The rearrangement links TRBV5-6 to TRBJ2-5; TRBD1 might be the D (6 bases). V shed 2 bases and J shed 6 bases, with 11 bases lying between them. The CDR3 length is 13 residues. Germline CDR1 reads SGHDT; CDR2 reads YYEEEE. The CDR3 DNA reads TGTGCCAGCAGCTTATTGGGGGCTCAGACCCAGTACTTC. This gives the protein CASSLLGAQTQYF.

The chain combines TRBV6-5 with TRBJ2-2; the match to TRBD1 covers 8 bases. Trimming removed 6 bases from V and 6 bases from J; junction bases left unmatched: 6. The CDR3 totals 14 residues. Per germline, CDR1 MNHEY and CDR2 SVGAGI. DNA of the CDR3: TGTGCCAGCAGCCGACAGGGGCATCCCGGGGAGCTGTTTTTT. Protein sequence: CASSRQGHPGELFF.

This rearrangement joins TRBV27 to TRBJ2-7, with 7 nucleotides matching TRBD2. This CDR3 is built from 12 residues. V trimming: 2 bases; J trimming: 7 bases; junction bases outside the gene matches: 2. The germline gives CDR1 MNHEY, CDR2 SMNVEV (reference sequence). The CDR3 nucleotides read TGTGCCAGCAGTTTACCCGGGAGGGAGCAGTACTTC. Translating it yields CASSLPGREQYF.

The genes are TRBV5-1 and TRBJ1-3, with a tentative D call TRBD1 (6 bases). Germline loops: CDR1 SGHRS, CDR2 YFSETQ. The CDR3 is 16 residues long. The V gene lost 3 bases and the J gene lost 0 bases, with 13 bases spanning the gap. In DNA, the CDR3 is TGCGCCAGCAGCTGGGGGACATTGAGCTCTGGAAACACCATATATTTT. It yields the protein CASSWGTLSSGNTIYF.

The chain couples TRBV28 to TRBJ2-6, with a possible D match to TRBD1 (5 bases). The germline V gene encodes CDR1 MDHEN and CDR2 SYDVKM. The CDR3 is made up of 17 amino acids. Trimming stripped 6 bases from V and 0 bases from J, with 15 bases between. The CDR3 spells CASRHQGTSSGANVLTF. CDR3 coding DNA: TGTGCCAGCAGACATCAGGGTACCAGCTCTGGGGCCAACGTCCTGACTTTC.

This clone was recorded once. The genes are TRBV6-1 and TRBJ1-1; tentatively, D is TRBD1 (6 bases). Germline CDR1 is MNHNS and CDR2 is SASEGT. This CDR3 has 14 amino acids. V lost 8 bases and J lost 0, with 13 bases in between. The CDR3 region is CASRLQGLNTEAFF. CDR3 nucleotides: TGTGCCAGCCGGCTCCAGGGGTTGAACACTGAAGCTTTCTTT.

This clone was seen only once. The chain has TRBV7-3 and TRBJ2-1, with 9 bases matching TRBD1. The CDR3 is 15 amino acids. The germline gives CDR1 SGHTA, CDR2 FQGTGA. The J segment lost 11 bases and the V segment lost 2 bases, leaving 10 bases of the junction unmatched. The CDR3 coding sequence is TGTGCCAGCAGCTTAGGACAGGGGACCGGAGTTAAGCAGTTCTTC. Amino acids: CASSLGQGTGVKQFF.